The sequence of this T cell receptor (beta chain) was determined in a study of beta chain features in type 1 diabetes. In regard to this clone: Its antigen is currently unknown.

Study results and limitations: Naive, central memory and Treg TCRB repertoires appeared more alike in patients than in healthy donors. Type 1 diabetes patients had TCRB CDR3s that were shorter (moderately but significantly so) in all four CD4+ subsets.

The CDR3 sequence is 16 residues long. Looked up from germline, CDR1 is LNHNV and CDR2 is YYDKDF (reference sequence). Trimming took 7 bases from V and 5 from J, leaving 22 bases between them. The authors reverse transcribed all of the isolated RNA, so sequencing captured expressed TCRB transcripts. The repertoire was sequenced with immunoSEQ multiplex PCR; TCRdb's copy has only in-frame clones and lacks some. The repertoire holds roughly 500,000 clones, with approximately 28% as singletons. The specimen sequenced was naive CD4+ T cells from blood. This chain connects TRBV15 to TRBJ2-3, with a weak D call TRBD2 (7 bases). The TCR sequence derives from a young man in good health. CDR3 residues: CATTNWAGARRDTQYF. CDR3 bases: TGTGCCACCACAAATTGGGCGGGGGCGCGTAGAGATACGCAGTATTTT.